Listed below are T cell receptor beta chains from one sample, sequenced in a study of cytomegalovirus exposure and HLA in healthy donors. This table comes from immunoSEQ multiplex PCR, and its TCRdb copy is limited to in-frame clones, with some not included. The repertoire includes some 180,000 clones, 75% to 90% of them detected once, and 2% to 2.5% sits in the top ten. Sequencing was done on a sample of PBMCs. All receptors derive from a male donor in good health and CMV-seronegative. Both conserved end residues are trimmed from each CDR3.

J: TRBJ2-5; V: TRBV6-1; CDR3: ASSGRGEGARETQY
J: TRBJ2-3; V: TRBV25-1; CDR3: ASSDITDTQY
J: TRBJ2-5; V: TRBV5-4; CDR3: ASSLAGGGPETQY
J: TRBJ1-2; V: TRBV30; CDR3: AWSTGQGRGYT
J: TRBJ1-2; V: TRBV27; CDR3: ASSPDRLGYT
J: TRBJ2-5; V: TRBV7-2; CDR3: ASGTRQLETQY
J: TRBJ2-7; V: TRBV27; CDR3: ASRQYTGDYEQY
J: TRBJ2-5; V: TRBV5-1; CDR3: ASSPAGTSGETQY
J: TRBJ1-1; V: TRBV5-1; CDR3: ASSFAGGRTEAF
J: TRBJ2-1; V: TRBV2; CDR3: ASKGDRVNNEQF
J: TRBJ1-4; V: TRBV7-9; CDR3: ASSLGTGGTNEKLF
J: TRBJ2-7; V: TRBV7-9; CDR3: ASSLLAPIYEQY
J: TRBJ2-7; V: TRBV18; CDR3: ASSAGTGATYEQY
J: TRBJ2-5; V: TRBV27; CDR3: ASRPGLAGPRETQY
J: TRBJ1-2; V: TRBV6-6; CDR3: ASSSTRGDYGYT
J: TRBJ1-5; V: TRBV7-9; CDR3: ASSQDRIDQPQH
J: TRBJ1-1; V: TRBV27; CDR3: ASSSRQGAGTEAF
J: TRBJ2-5; V: TRBV5-4; CDR3: ASSLYGAGTKETQY
J: TRBJ1-2; V: TRBV11-2; CDR3: ASSLGIGGGYGYT
J: TRBJ1-1; V: TRBV11-2; CDR3: ASSLFAGSDVTEAF